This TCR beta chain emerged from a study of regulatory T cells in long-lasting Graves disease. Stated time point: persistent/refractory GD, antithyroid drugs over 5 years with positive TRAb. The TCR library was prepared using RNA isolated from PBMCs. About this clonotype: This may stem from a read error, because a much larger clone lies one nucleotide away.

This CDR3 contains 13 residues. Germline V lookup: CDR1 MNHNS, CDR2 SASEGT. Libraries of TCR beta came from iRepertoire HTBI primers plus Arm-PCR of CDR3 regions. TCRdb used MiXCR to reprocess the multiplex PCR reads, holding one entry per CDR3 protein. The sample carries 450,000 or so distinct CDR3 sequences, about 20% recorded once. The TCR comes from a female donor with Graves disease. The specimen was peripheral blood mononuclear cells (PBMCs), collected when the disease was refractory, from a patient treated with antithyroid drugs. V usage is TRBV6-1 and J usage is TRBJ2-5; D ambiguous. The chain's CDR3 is CASSDTVKEIQYF. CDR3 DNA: TGTGCCAGCAGCGACACGGTGAAAGAGATCCAGTACTTC.